This T cell receptor beta chain was observed in a study of shared clonotypes between healthy human individuals. The authors ran the assay at deep level. The assay was immunoSEQ multiplex PCR, and TCRdb's table has in-frame clones only and misses some. The sample lists approximately 480,000 clones, about 79% occurring once. This CDR3 has 18 amino acids. Germline V gene data show CDR1 as LNHNV and CDR2 as YYDKDF (reference sequence). Trimming left V 3 bases short and J 5 bases short, with 25 bases between. General study findings and limits: Enrolling few donors narrowed the genetic and exposure-history diversity that was represented.

Regarding this clone: Its antigen is still unknown.

The sequenced material came from PBMCs. The J gene is TRBJ2-5, the V gene TRBV15; D may be TRBD2 (7 bases). The origin of this receptor is a middle-aged woman in good health. Some clones in this sample may be carry-over from other donors' samples. The CDR3 coding sequence is TGTGCCACCAGCAGTTTAAGGGGGGGAGGTCCGTCTAGGGAGACCCAGTACTTC. It is translated as CATSSLRGGGPSRETQYF.